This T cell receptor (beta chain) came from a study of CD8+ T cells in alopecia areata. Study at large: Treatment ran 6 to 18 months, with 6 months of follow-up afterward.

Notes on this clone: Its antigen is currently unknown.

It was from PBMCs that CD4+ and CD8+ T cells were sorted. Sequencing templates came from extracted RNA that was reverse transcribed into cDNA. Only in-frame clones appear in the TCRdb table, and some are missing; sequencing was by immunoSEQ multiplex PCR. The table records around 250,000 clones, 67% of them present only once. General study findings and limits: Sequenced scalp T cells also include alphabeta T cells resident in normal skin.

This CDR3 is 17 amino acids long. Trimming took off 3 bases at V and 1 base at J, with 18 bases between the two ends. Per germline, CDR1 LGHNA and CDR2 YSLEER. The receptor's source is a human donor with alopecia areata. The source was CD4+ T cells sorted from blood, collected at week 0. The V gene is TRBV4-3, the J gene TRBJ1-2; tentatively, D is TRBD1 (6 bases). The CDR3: CASSQARGLGFNYGYTF. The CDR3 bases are TGCGCCAGCAGCCAGGCCAGGGGACTGGGCTTTAACTATGGCTACACCTTC.